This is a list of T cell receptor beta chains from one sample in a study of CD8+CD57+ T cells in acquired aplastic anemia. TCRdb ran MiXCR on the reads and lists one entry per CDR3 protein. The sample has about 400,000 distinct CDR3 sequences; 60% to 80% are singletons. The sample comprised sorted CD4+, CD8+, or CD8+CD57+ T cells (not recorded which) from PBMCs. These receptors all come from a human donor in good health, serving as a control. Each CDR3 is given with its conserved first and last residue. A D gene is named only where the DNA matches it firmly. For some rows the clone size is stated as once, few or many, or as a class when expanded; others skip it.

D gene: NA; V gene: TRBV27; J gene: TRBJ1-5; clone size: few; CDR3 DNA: TGTGCCAGCAGTTTATATGGGGGCAATCAGCCCCAGCATTTT; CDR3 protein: CASSLYGGNQPQHF
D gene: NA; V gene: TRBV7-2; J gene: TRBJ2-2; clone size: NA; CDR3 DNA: TGTGCCAGCAGCCGGCAGGGGGGCAGCACCGGGGGGCTGTTTTTT; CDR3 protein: CASSRQGGSTGGLFF
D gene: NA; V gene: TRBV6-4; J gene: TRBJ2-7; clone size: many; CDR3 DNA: TGTGCCAGCCAATTGGGGGGCATCCCTTACGAGCAGTACTTC; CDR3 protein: CASQLGGIPYEQYF
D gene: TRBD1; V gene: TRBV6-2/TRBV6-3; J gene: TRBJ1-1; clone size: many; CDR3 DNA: TGTGCCAGCACCCAAGACAGGGGGTACATGAACACTGAAGCTTTCTTT; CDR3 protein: CASTQDRGYMNTEAFF
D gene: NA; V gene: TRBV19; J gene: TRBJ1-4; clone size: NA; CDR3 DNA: TGTGCCAGTAGGAGACAGGACTCTAATGAAAAACTGTTTTTT; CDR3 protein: CASRRQDSNEKLFF
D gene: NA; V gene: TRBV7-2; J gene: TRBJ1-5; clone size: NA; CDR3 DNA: TGTGCCAGCAGCCCCCAGGGAGGGGACCCTCAACAGCATTTT; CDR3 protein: CASSPQGGDPQQHF
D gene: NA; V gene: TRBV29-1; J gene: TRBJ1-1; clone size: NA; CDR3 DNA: TGCAGCGCAGGCCATCGCACCATGAACACTGAAGCTTTCTTT; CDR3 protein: CSAGHRTMNTEAFF
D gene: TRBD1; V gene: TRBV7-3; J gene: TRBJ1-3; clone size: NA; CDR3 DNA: TGTGCCAGCAGCGTAGGGGGCTCCGGACAGACCATATATTTT; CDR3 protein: CASSVGGSGQTIYF
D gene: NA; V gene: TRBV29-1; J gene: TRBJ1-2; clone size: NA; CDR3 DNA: TGCAGCGTGGCGATGGGGGGGGCCGGCTACACCTTC; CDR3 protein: CSVAMGGAGYTF
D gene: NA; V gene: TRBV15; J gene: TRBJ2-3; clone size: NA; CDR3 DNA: TGTGCCACCAGCCGGCGACAGGGCACAGATACGCAGTATTTT; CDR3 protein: CATSRRQGTDTQYF
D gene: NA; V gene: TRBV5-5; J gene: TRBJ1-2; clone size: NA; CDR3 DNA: TGTGCCAGCAGCCTCGTGGTCTATGGCTACACCTTC; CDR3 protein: CASSLVVYGYTF
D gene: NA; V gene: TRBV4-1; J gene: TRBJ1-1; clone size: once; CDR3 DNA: TGCGCCAGCAGCTTAGGGCGGGGGAGAGTGGTGAACACTGAAGCTTTCTTT; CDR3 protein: CASSLGRGRVVNTEAFF
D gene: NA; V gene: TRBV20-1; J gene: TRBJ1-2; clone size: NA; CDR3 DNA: TGCAGCGTTAAAGGGCTCTGGGCGTACAACTATGGCTACACCTTC; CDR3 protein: CSVKGLWAYNYGYTF
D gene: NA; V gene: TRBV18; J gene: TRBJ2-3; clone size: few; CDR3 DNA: TGTGCCAGCTCACCACGGGCGGGGAACACAGATACGCAGTATTTT; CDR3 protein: CASSPRAGNTDTQYF
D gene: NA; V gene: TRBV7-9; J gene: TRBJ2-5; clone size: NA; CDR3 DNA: TGTGCCAGCAGCCGACCGGGGGGCGGCGAGACCCTGTACTTC; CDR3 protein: CASSRPGGGETLYF
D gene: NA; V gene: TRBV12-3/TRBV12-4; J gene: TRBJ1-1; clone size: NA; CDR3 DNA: TGTGCCAGCAGTTACAGGGTCAGCACTGAAGCTTTCTTT; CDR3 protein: CASSYRVSTEAFF
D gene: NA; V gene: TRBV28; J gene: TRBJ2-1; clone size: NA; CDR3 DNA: TGTGCCAGCAGTTTAATCGAGGGGGGAGAGCAGTTCTTC; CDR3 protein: CASSLIEGGEQFF
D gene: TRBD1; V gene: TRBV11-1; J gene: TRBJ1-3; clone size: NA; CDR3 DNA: TGTGCCAGCAGCGGGCAGGGGGGCTCTGGAAACACCATATATTTT; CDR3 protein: CASSGQGGSGNTIYF
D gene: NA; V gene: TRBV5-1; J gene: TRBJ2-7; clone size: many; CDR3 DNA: TGCGCCAGCAGCAGGGGGGAAGCCTACGAGCAGTACTTC; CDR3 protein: CASSRGEAYEQYF
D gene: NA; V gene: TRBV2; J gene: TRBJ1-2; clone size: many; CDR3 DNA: TGTGCCAGCAGTGAAGCCGGGGTCTATGGCTACACCTTC; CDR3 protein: CASSEAGVYGYTF
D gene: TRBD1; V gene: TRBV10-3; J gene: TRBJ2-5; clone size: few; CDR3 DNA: TGTGCCATCAGCCCGGATCCGGGACAGGCGGGAGAGACCCAGTACTTC; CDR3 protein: CAISPDPGQAGETQYF
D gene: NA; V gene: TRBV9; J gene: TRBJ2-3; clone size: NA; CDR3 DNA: TGTGCCAGCAGCGAAGCGCTAACAGGGAACTATGATACGCAGTATTTT; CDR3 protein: CASSEALTGNYDTQYF
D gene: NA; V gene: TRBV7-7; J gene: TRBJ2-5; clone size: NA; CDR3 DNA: TGTGCTAGCAGCACGCAGGGCATCGGGGAGACCCAGTACTTC; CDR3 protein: CASSTQGIGETQYF
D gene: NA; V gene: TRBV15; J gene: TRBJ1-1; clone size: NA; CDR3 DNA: TGTGCCACCAGCTTTTCCGCGGACAGTACCGAAGCTTTCTTT; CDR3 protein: CATSFSADSTEAFF
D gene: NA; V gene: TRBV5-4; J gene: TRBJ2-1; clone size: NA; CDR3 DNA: TGTGCCAGCAGCGTACAACCCGCCTACAATGAGCAGTTCTTC; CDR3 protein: CASSVQPAYNEQFF
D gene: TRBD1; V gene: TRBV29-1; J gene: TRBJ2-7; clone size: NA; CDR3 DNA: TGCAGCGTTGAGGGACAGGGGAGCGAGCAGTACTTC; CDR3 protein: CSVEGQGSEQYF
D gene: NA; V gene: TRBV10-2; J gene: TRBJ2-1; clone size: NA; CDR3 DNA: TGCGCCAGCAGTGAGTCGAAGGATTACCGGGACAATGTGGGGTTCTTC; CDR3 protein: CASSESKDYRDNVGFF
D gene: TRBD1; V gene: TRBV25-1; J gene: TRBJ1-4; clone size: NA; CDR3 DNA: TGTGCCAGCAGTCCGGGACAGGGCCCCCCTAATGAAAAACTGTTTTTT; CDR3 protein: CASSPGQGPPNEKLFF
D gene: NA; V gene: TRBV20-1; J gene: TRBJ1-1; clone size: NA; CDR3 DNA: TGCAGTGCGCCGGGACGGAGCTCCTACGCTGAAGCTTTCTTT; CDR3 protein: CSAPGRSSYAEAFF
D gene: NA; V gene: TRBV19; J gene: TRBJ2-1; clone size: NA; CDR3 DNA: TGTGCCAGTAGCGTAAGGGGCGGCGGGGTCTACAATCAGCTGTTCTTC; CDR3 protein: CASSVRGGGVYNQLFF
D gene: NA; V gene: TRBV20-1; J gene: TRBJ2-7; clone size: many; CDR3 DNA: TGCAGTGCTAGGTCAGGAGAGGGGACGTACGAGCAGTACTTC; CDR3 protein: CSARSGEGTYEQYF